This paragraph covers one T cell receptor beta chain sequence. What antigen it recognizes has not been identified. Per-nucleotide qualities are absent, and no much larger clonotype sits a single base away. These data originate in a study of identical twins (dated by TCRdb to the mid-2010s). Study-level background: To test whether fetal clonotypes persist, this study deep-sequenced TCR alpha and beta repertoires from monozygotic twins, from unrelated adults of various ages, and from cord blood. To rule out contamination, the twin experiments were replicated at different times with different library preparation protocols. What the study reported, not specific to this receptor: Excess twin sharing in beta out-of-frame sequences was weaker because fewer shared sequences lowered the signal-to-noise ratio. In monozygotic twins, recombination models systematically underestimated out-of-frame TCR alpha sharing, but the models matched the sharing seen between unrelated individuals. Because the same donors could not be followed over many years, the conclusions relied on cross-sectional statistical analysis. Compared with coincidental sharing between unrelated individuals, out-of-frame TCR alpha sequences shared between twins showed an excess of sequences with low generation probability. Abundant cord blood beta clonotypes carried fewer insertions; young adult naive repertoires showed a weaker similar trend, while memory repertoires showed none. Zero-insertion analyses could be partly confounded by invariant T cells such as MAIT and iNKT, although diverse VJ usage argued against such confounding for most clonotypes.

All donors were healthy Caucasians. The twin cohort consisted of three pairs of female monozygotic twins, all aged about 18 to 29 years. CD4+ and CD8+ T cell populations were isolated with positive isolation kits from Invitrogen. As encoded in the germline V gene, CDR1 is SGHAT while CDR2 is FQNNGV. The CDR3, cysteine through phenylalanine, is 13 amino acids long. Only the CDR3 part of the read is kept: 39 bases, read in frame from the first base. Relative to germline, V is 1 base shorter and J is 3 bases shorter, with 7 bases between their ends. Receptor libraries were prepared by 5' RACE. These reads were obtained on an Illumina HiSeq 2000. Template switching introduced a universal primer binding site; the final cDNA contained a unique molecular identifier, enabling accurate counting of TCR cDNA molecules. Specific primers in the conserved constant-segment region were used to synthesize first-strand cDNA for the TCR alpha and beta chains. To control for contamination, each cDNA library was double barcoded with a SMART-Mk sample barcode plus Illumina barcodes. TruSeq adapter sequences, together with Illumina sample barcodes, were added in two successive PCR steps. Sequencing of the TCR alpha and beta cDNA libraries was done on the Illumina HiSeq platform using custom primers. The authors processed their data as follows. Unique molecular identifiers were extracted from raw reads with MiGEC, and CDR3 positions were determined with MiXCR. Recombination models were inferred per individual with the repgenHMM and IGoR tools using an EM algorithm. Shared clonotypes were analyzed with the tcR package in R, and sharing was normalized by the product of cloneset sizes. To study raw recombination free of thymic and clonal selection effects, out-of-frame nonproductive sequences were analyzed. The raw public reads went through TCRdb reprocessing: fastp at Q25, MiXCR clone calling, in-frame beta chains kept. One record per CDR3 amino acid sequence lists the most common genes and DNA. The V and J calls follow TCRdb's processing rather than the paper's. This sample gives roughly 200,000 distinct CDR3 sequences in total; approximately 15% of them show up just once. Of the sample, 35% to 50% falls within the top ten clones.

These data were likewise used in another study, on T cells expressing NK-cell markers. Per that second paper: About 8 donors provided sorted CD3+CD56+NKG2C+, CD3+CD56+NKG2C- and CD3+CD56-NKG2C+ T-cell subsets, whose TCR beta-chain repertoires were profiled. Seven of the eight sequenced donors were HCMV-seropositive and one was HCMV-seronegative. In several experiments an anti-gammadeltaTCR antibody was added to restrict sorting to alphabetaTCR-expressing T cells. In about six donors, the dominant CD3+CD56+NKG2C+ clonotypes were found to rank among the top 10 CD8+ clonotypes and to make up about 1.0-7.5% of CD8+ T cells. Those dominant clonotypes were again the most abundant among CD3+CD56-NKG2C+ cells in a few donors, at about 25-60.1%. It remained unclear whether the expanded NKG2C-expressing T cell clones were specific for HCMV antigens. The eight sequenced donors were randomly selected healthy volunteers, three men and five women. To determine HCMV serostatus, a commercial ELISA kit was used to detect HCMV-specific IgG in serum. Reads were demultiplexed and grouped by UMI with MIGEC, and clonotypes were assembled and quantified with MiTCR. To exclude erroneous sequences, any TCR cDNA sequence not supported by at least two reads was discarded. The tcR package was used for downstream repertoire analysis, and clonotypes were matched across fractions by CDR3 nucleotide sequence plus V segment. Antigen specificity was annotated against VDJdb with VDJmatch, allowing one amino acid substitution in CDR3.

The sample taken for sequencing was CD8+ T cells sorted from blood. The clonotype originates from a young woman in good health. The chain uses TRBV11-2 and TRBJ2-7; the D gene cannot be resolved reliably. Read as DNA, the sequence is TGTGCCAGCAGCTTAGGACCAGACTACGAGCAGTACTTC. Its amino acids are CASSLGPDYEQYF.